What follows describes a single TCR beta chain. The sample originates from a study of T cell repertoires in cytomegalovirus infection. TCRdb ran MiXCR on the reads and lists one entry per CDR3 protein. The sample gives about 200,000 distinct CDR3 sequences, approximately 9.7% of which show up once; roughly 5% is in the top ten. Germline CDR1 is SGHKS and CDR2 is YYEKEE (reference sequence). This CDR3 is built from 17 residues. After removal of 4 bases from V and 2 bases from J, the junction contained 11 bases not matched to a gene. What was sequenced was PBMCs. The chain couples TRBV5-5 to TRBJ2-2, with 7 bases that match TRBD1. The source is a human donor in good health (CMV status not recorded). Some clones in this sample may be carry-over from other donors' samples. The CDR3 sequence is CASSPLRTGRNTGELFF. CDR3 nucleotide sequence: TGTGCCAGCAGCCCCCTGCGGACAGGTCGAAACACCGGGGAGCTGTTTTTT.